This is a list of T cell receptor beta chains from one sample in a study of blood T cells in healthy people across ages. Each CDR3 protein is one row after TCRdb ran MiXCR on the 5' RACE reads. The table includes hundreds of thousands of distinct CDR3 sequences, around 54% detected once. The sample was blood. The receptors were gathered from a man between 60 and 70 years old in good health. The CDR3 runs from the conserved cysteine through the conserved F or W. Fields, in order: clone size, J gene, D gene, V gene, CDR3 protein, CDR3 DNA. A D gene is named only where the DNA matches it firmly. Some rows mark clone size as missing; the rest say once, few, many or name a class of expanded clone.

>-|TRBJ2-5|-|TRBV21-1
CASSIRRSETQYF
TGTGCCAGCAGCATTCGGCGATCGGAGACCCAGTACTTC
>few|TRBJ2-5|-|TRBV29-1
CSVGGGNQETQYF
TGCAGCGTTGGGGGGGGCAACCAAGAGACCCAGTACTTC
>few|TRBJ1-2|TRBD1|TRBV24-1
CATSGPGQGGYYGYTF
TGTGCCACCAGTGGACCCGGACAGGGGGGCTACTATGGCTACACCTTC
>-|TRBJ2-2|TRBD1|TRBV7-8
CASGAKDRGGTGELFF
TGTGCCAGCGGTGCCAAGGACAGGGGAGGTACCGGGGAGCTGTTTTTT
>-|TRBJ1-5|TRBD1|TRBV5-4
CASSLDGGTGGQPQHF
TGTGCCAGCAGCTTGGACGGGGGGACAGGGGGTCAGCCCCAGCATTTT
>-|TRBJ2-2|-|TRBV20-1
CSARVASNTGELFF
TGCAGTGCTAGAGTTGCATCGAACACCGGGGAGCTGTTTTTT
>-|TRBJ1-1|-|TRBV12-3/TRBV12-4
CASSPGGSTEAFF
TGTGCCAGCAGCCCCGGGGGAAGCACTGAAGCTTTCTTT
>-|TRBJ2-5|-|TRBV6-5
CASRLGSETQYF
TGTGCCAGCAGGCTGGGCTCGGAGACCCAGTACTTC
>-|TRBJ1-5|-|TRBV29-1
CSVGSRQGNQPQHF
TGCAGCGTTGGAAGTAGGCAGGGCAATCAGCCCCAGCATTTT
>-|TRBJ2-1|-|TRBV7-9
CASSPAHPYNEQFF
TGTGCCAGCAGCCCAGCCCACCCCTACAATGAGCAGTTCTTC
>-|TRBJ2-7|-|TRBV21-1
CASSKVGQGAVYEQYF
-
>many|TRBJ2-5|-|TRBV29-1
CSVGYGVHETQYF
TGCAGCGTTGGGTATGGAGTGCACGAGACCCAGTACTTC
>-|TRBJ1-1|-|TRBV5-1
CASSLERGREAFF
TGCGCCAGCAGCTTGGAACGGGGGCGAGAAGCTTTCTTT
>-|TRBJ1-5|-|TRBV6-6
CASSGAGGNQPQHF
TGTGCCAGCAGTGGGGCAGGGGGCAATCAGCCCCAGCATTTT
>-|TRBJ2-4|TRBD2|TRBV5-4
CASSPRGGLAKNIQYF
TGTGCCAGCAGCCCCCGCGGGGGGCTGGCCAAAAACATTCAGTACTTC
>-|TRBJ1-2|-|TRBV7-9
CASSLGAAGVDYGYTF
TGTGCCAGCAGCTTAGGCGCGGCAGGGGTAGACTATGGCTACACCTTC
>-|TRBJ2-5|-|TRBV4-1
CASSKRGDGQETQYF
TGCGCCAGCAGCAAAAGGGGTGACGGGCAAGAGACCCAGTACTTC
>-|TRBJ2-6|-|TRBV5-1
CVSSLPGASGANVLTF
TGCGTCAGCAGCCTACCAGGCGCCTCTGGGGCCAACGTCCTGACTTTC
>-|TRBJ1-5|TRBD1|TRBV6-2/TRBV6-3
CASSPTGGPLNQPQHF
TGTGCCAGCAGTCCCACAGGGGGCCCCCTCAATCAGCCCCAGCATTTT
>-|TRBJ2-7|-|TRBV14
CASSQSLLEQYF
TGTGCCAGCAGCCAATCGCTCCTGGAGCAGTACTTC
>-|TRBJ2-7|-|TRBV3-1
CASSDVGYEQYF
TGTGCCAGCAGCGATGTGGGGTACGAGCAGTACTTC
>few|TRBJ1-1|-|TRBV6-1
CASSGGTEAFF
TGTGCCAGCTCGGGGGGGACTGAAGCTTTCTTT
>-|TRBJ2-3|-|TRBV20-1
CSARRGGGGDTQYF
TGCAGTGCTAGACGTGGGGGGGGCGGGGATACGCAGTATTTT
>-|TRBJ2-7|-|TRBV12-3/TRBV12-4
CASSLKVYEQYF
TGTGCCAGCAGTTTGAAGGTCTACGAGCAGTACTTC
>-|TRBJ2-7|TRBD2|TRBV20-1
CSARDVEAASGDPLTYEQYF
TGCAGTGCTAGAGATGTTGAGGCAGCTAGCGGGGACCCACTTACTTACGAGCAGTACTTC
>-|TRBJ1-6|-|TRBV4-1
CASSQARVAWDNSPLHF
TGCGCCAGCAGCCAAGCGAGAGTGGCTTGGGATAATTCACCCCTCCACTTT
>few|TRBJ2-1|TRBD1|TRBV29-1
CSVGQGGGNEQFF
TGCAGCGTCGGACAGGGGGGAGGCAATGAGCAGTTCTTC
>-|TRBJ2-4|-|TRBV3-1
CASSQDDRNIQYF
TGTGCCAGCAGCCAAGACGACAGAAACATTCAGTACTTC
>-|TRBJ1-4|-|TRBV7-2
CASSLGPAGVREKLFF
TGTGCCAGCAGCTTAGGGCCGGCGGGGGTACGTGAAAAACTGTTTTTT
>few|TRBJ1-6|-|TRBV13
CASSLGRPPGLPYNSPLHF
TGTGCCAGCAGCTTAGGACGTCCCCCGGGTCTCCCCTATAATTCACCCCTCCACTTT
>-|TRBJ2-3|TRBD2|TRBV20-1
CSARRTSDTDTQYF
TGCAGTGCTAGGCGGACTAGCGACACAGATACGCAGTATTTT
>few|TRBJ2-5|-|TRBV5-1
CASSNGNPGPPDRETQYF
TGCGCCAGCAGCAACGGCAACCCGGGACCTCCGGACAGAGAGACCCAGTACTTC
>-|TRBJ2-5|TRBD2|TRBV9
CASSAWGSGGRETQYF
TGTGCCAGCAGCGCCTGGGGTAGCGGGGGGAGGGAGACCCAGTACTTC
>-|TRBJ2-1|TRBD2|TRBV20-1
CSAPGTTGNEQFF
TGCAGTGCTCCCGGGACTACCGGCAATGAGCAGTTCTTC
>-|TRBJ1-2|TRBD1|TRBV3-1
CASSHPGGVYGYTF
TGTGCCAGCAGCCACCCAGGGGGCGTCTATGGCTACACCTTC
>-|TRBJ2-7|-|TRBV12-3/TRBV12-4
CASSLGHGYEQYF
TGTGCCAGCAGTTTAGGTCACGGCTACGAGCAGTACTTC
>-|TRBJ1-2|-|TRBV29-1
CSVVLQRGSYGYTF
TGCAGCGTTGTTCTACAACGGGGCTCCTATGGCTACACCTTC
>-|TRBJ1-6|-|TRBV20-1
CSAGGPNSPLHF
TGCAGTGCTGGGGGTCCCAATTCACCCCTCCACTTT
>-|TRBJ2-3|TRBD2|TRBV24-1
CATSLPGGDTQYF
TGTGCCACCAGTCTACCGGGGGGAGATACGCAGTATTTT
>-|TRBJ1-5|TRBD1|TRBV28
CASSLWGSSTGGNQPQHF
TGTGCCAGCAGTTTATGGGGTTCTTCGACAGGGGGCAATCAGCCCCAGCATTTT
>-|TRBJ1-6|-|TRBV9
CASSEGAFTGLNSPLHF
TGTGCCAGCAGCGAGGGAGCCTTTACTGGGTTAAATTCACCCCTCCACTTT
>-|TRBJ2-1|-|TRBV4-3
CASSLDTGRGNEQFF
TGCGCCAGCAGCCTGGACACAGGGAGGGGAAATGAGCAGTTCTTC
>-|TRBJ2-5|TRBD2|TRBV4-2
CASSQAGGTLGETQYF
TGTGCCAGCAGCCAAGCGGGGGGGACTTTAGGAGAGACCCAGTACTTC
>-|TRBJ1-5|TRBD1|TRBV6-5
CASSYSDRGNQPQHF
TGTGCCAGCAGTTACTCCGACAGGGGGAATCAGCCCCAGCATTTT
>-|TRBJ1-2|-|TRBV6-6
CASSYSGRGYTF
TGTGCCAGCAGTTACTCCGGGCGTGGCTACACCTTC
>-|TRBJ2-7|TRBD1|TRBV7-4
CASSLPGRDRGLEQYF
TGTGCCAGCAGCTTACCGGGCCGGGACAGGGGGCTCGAGCAGTACTTC
>-|TRBJ1-6|-|TRBV28
CASNPSQGTTEHYNSPLHF
TGTGCCAGCAACCCGTCTCAGGGGACGACAGAGCACTATAATTCACCCCTCCACTTT
>-|TRBJ1-4|-|TRBV6-2/TRBV6-3
CASSPPGRGNEKLFF
TGTGCCAGCAGTCCGCCGGGACGGGGTAATGAAAAACTGTTTTTT
>-|TRBJ2-3|TRBD1|TRBV28
CASSNAGTGAADTQYF
TGTGCCAGCAGTAACGCCGGGACAGGGGCGGCAGATACGCAGTATTTT
>few|TRBJ1-2|TRBD1|TRBV2
CASTGQGAPGGYGYTF
TGTGCCAGTACGGGACAGGGGGCGCCGGGGGGCTATGGCTACACCTTC
>-|TRBJ1-1|TRBD1|TRBV2
CASNLQGAQNTEAFF
TGTGCCAGTAATCTACAGGGGGCGCAGAACACTGAAGCTTTCTTT